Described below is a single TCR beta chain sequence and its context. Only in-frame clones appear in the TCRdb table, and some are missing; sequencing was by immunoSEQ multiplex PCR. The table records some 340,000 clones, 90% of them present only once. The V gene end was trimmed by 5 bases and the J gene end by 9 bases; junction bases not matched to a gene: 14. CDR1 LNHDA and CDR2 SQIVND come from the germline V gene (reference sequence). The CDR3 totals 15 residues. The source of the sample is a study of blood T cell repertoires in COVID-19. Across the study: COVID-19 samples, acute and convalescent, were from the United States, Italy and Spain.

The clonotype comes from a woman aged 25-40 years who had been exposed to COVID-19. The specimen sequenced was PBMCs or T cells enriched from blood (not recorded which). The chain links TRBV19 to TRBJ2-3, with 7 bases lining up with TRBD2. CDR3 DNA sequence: TGTGCCAGTAGTTTTTCGAGCGGGGCGGGGCGGACGCAGTATTTT. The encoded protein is CASSFSSGAGRTQYF.